This paragraph reports one T cell receptor (beta chain). The antigen is undetermined. This sample is part of a study of a mutant IDH1 vaccine in newly diagnosed glioma. Study details: A roughly 62% male, approximately 38% female split and a mean age of about 43 years characterized treated patients. Former treatment meant radiotherapy, temozolomide, or both; the majority had gotten both.

This CDR3 region has 16 residues. In germline, CDR1 is LGHNA, CDR2 YNFKEQ. Trimming cost V 2 bases and J 6 bases, with 19 bases left between them. Indicated time point: baseline, week 1 (first vaccination visit). Treatment of the sample: pre-vaccination baseline after standard-of-care therapy. Regarding the study as a whole: Overall, 80% to 95% of patients had vaccine-induced immune responses. Shifts in the top peripheral T cell clonotypes seemed unrelated to pseudoprogression.

Profiled with immunoSEQ multiplex PCR; TCRdb holds only in-frame clones, not every one. The sample holds approximately 70,000 clones; 79% are singletons and the top ten take about 7.5%. V and J are TRBV4-2 and TRBJ1-1, with a possible D match to TRBD1 (5 bases). Sequencing was performed on PBMCs, taken from a glioma patient treated with radiotherapy, temozolomide or both. This sequence was found in a man in his fifties or sixties with glioma. CDR3 residues: CASSQKSEQRGAEAFF. The CDR3 nucleotides are TGTGCCAGCAGCCAAAAGTCGGAACAAAGGGGCGCTGAAGCTTTCTTT.